This T cell receptor (beta chain) appears in the sequencing data of a study of blood T cell repertoires in COVID-19. The assay was immunoSEQ multiplex PCR, and TCRdb's table has in-frame clones only and misses some. Of 310,000 or so clones in the sample, approximately 88% are singletons; the top ten hold 8.9%. This clone was seen a handful of times. The specimen sequenced was PBMCs or T cells enriched from blood (not recorded which). This clonotype was sampled from a woman between 18 and 29 years old who had recovered from COVID-19.

The CDR3 sequence is CASSLLTDYEQYF. The CDR3 bases are TGTGCCAGCAGCTTGCTCACAGACTACGAGCAGTACTTC. J is TRBJ2-7 and V is TRBV7-9; D unresolved. Trimming took 3 bases from V and 3 from J, leaving 9 bases between them. Germline V lookup: CDR1 SEHNR, CDR2 FQNEAQ (reference sequence). The CDR3 extends over 13 amino acids.